The 20 T cell receptor beta chains below come from one sample, sequenced in a study of shared clonotypes between healthy human individuals. Data came from immunoSEQ multiplex PCR; TCRdb stores just in-frame clones and leaves some out. Among about 580,000 clones listed, roughly 98% were seen once. In the naive CD8 group, cells lacked CD45RO and were positively selected for CCR7, so terminally differentiated effector memory CD45RA+ cells were left out. Sequencing input: naive CD8+ T cells sorted from blood. All receptors derive from a young man in good health.

This clone occurred once. The rearrangement links TRBV5-4 to TRBJ1-2; 10 bases map to TRBD1. The CDR3 covers 14 residues. V was pared by 0 bases and J by 6 bases, with 2 bases of the junction left unmatched. Germline values: CDR1 SGHNT, CDR2 YYREEE (reference sequence). CDR3 region: CASSLGTGGDGYTF. CDR3 bases: TGTGCCAGCAGCTTGGGGACAGGGGGAGATGGCTACACCTTC.

The chain carries TRBV15 and TRBJ2-5; TRBD2 is a possible D gene (6 bases). This CDR3 is 15 amino acids long. The V and J ends lost 6 bases and 4 bases respectively, with 18 bases between them. Germline assignment: CDR1 LNHNV and CDR2 YYDKDF (reference sequence). CDR3 region: CATRSVAGSGETQYF. CDR3 bases: TGTGCCACCAGATCGGTCGCGGGAAGTGGAGAGACCCAGTACTTC.

This clone was picked up one time. V is TRBV6-1 and J is TRBJ1-1, with 8 nucleotides matching TRBD1. Germline V lookup: CDR1 MNHNS, CDR2 SASEGT. Germline trimming cut 4 bases from V and 1 base from J; bases unmatched to any gene: 5. The CDR3 length is 15 residues. The CDR3 DNA sequence: TGTGCCAGCAGTGCGACGGGGACAGGGAACACTGAAGCTTTCTTT. Encoded protein: CASSATGTGNTEAFF.

This clone has a single count. The chain is built from TRBV27 and TRBJ2-1; 7 positions agree with TRBD2. The trim removed 0 bases at V and 4 bases at J, leaving 0 bases unmatched. The CDR3 has 14 amino acids. CDR1 is MNHEY and CDR2 is SMNVEV in the germline V gene (reference sequence). CDR3 region: CASSLSLAYNEQFF. CDR3 DNA: TGTGCCAGCAGTTTATCACTAGCGTACAATGAGCAGTTCTTC.

A note on this clone: Within the sample, other DNA sequences also encode this same CDR3. The chain uses TRBV7-9 and TRBJ2-7, with TRBD1 matching over 11 bases. V dropped 4 bases and J dropped 3; count of bases not matched to a gene: 2. Germline CDR1 and CDR2: SEHNR and FQNEAQ (reference sequence). The CDR3 covers 14 residues. The CDR3 is CASSSGQGDYEQYF. CDR3 in DNA: TGTGCCAGCAGCTCGGGACAGGGGGACTACGAGCAGTACTTC.

The rearrangement links TRBV4-3 to TRBJ2-6; tentative D call: TRBD2 (5 bases). Germline loops: CDR1 LGHNA, CDR2 YSLEER. The V end was cut by 0 bases, the J end by 4 bases, with 10 bases between. The CDR3 has 16 amino acids. CDR3 residues: CASSQDFGVGANVLTF. The DNA for the CDR3 is TGCGCCAGCAGCCAAGATTTCGGGGTCGGGGCCAACGTCCTGACTTTC.

V usage is TRBV5-1 and J usage is TRBJ1-2, with TRBD1 identical over 7 bases. The germline gives CDR1 SGHRS, CDR2 YFSETQ. The CDR3 is 17 amino acids. V gave up 0 bases and J gave up 4 bases; unmatched junction bases: 12. CDR3 sequence: CASSLDTGTVISYGYTF. CDR3 sequence (DNA): TGCGCCAGCAGCTTGGACACCGGGACAGTAATTTCCTATGGCTACACCTTC.

The chain carries TRBV19 and TRBJ2-7; D unclear. In germline, CDR1 is LNHDA, CDR2 SQIVND (reference sequence). V was trimmed by 4 bases and J by 3 bases, leaving 10 bases between them. CDR3 size: 13 residues. CDR3 nucleotides: TGTGCCAGTAGTACGACTCCCAGCTACGAGCAGTACTTC. It translates to CASSTTPSYEQYF.

The rearrangement uses TRBV7-8 and TRBJ1-2, with D uncertain. In germline, CDR1 is SGHVS, CDR2 FQNEAQ. This CDR3 is 14 amino acids long. Trimming took off 4 bases at V and 2 bases at J, with 11 bases between the two ends. The CDR3 loop is CASSSHDGNYGYTF. As DNA, the CDR3 is TGTGCCAGCAGCTCCCATGACGGGAACTATGGCTACACCTTC.

This chain uses TRBV5-5 with TRBJ2-5; 8 positions match TRBD2. This CDR3 comprises 16 residues. CDR1 SGHKS and CDR2 YYEKEE come from the germline V gene (reference sequence). J gave up 4 bases and V 0 bases, and 8 bases lay outside the gene matches. The CDR3 sequence: CASSLAGLAGTETQYF. In nucleotides, the CDR3 is TGTGCCAGCAGCTTGGCCGGGTTAGCGGGAACAGAGACCCAGTACTTC. Variable domain in full (rest from reference TRBV5-5 and TRBJ2-5): DAGVTQSPTHLIKTRGQQVTLRCSPISGHKSVSWYQQVLGQGPQFIFQYYEKEERGRGNFPDRFSARQFPNYSSELNVNALLLGDSALYLCASSLAGLAGTETQYFGPGTRLLVL.

This clone came up once. The chain employs TRBV2 and TRBJ2-2; 7 bases agree with TRBD1. Trimming at V came to 5 bases and at J to 9 bases, leaving 3 bases not matched to a gene. Per germline, CDR1 SNHLY and CDR2 FYNNEI. The CDR3 runs to 12 residues. For the CDR3, the DNA is TGTGCCAGCAGTACAGGGGTTCGGGAGCTGTTTTTT. Its translation is CASSTGVRELFF. The complete variable domain, with remaining parts taken from reference TRBV2 and TRBJ2-2, reads EPEVTQTPSHQVTQMGQEVILRCVPISNHLYFYWYRQILGQKVEFLVSFYNNEISEKSEIFDDQFSVERPDGSNFTLKIRSTKLEDSAMYFCASSTGVRELFFGEGSRLTVL.

A remark on this clone: The sample holds other DNA sequences that translate to the same CDR3. The gene calls are TRBV6-5 and TRBJ1-1; D is unresolved. V was trimmed by 2 bases and J by 1 base, leaving 5 bases between them. The CDR3 extends over 13 amino acids. CDR1 is MNHEY and CDR2 is SVGAGI in the germline V gene. The CDR3 protein is CASSYKGNTEAFF. In DNA form, the CDR3 reads TGTGCCAGCAGTTACAAGGGGAACACTGAAGCTTTCTTT.

The V and J genes are TRBV15 and TRBJ2-7, with TRBD2 matching 9 bases. Trimming at V came to 1 base and at J to 5 bases, leaving 6 bases not matched to a gene. Germline assignment: CDR1 LNHNV and CDR2 YYDKDF (reference sequence). The CDR3 totals 15 residues. CDR3 region: CATSRVGGRADEQYF. CDR3 DNA sequence: TGTGCCACCAGCAGAGTAGGCGGGAGGGCCGACGAGCAGTACTTC.

This chain connects TRBV4-1 to TRBJ2-3, with 8 nucleotides matching TRBD2. CDR1 is MGHRA and CDR2 is YSYEKL in the germline V gene. The CDR3 has 15 amino acids. Trimming removed 4 bases from V and 4 bases from J; junction bases left unmatched: 7. The CDR3 coding sequence is TGCGCCAGCAGCCTTACAGCGGGAGTGGCAGATACGCAGTATTTT. Translating it yields CASSLTAGVADTQYF.

The genes are TRBV28 and TRBJ2-2; the match to TRBD1 covers 8 bases. The J segment lost 6 bases and the V segment lost 11 bases, leaving 2 bases of the junction unmatched. The CDR3 length is 11 residues. CDR1 is MDHEN, CDR2 SYDVKM, per germline. In DNA form, the CDR3 reads TGTGCCGGACAGGGTCCCGGGGAGCTGTTTTTT. It yields the protein CAGQGPGELFF. The variable domain in full, completed from reference TRBV28 and TRBJ2-2, reads DVKVTQSSRYLVKRTGEKVFLECVQDMDHENMFWYRQDPGLGLRLIYFSYDVKMKEKGDIPEGYSVSREKKERFSLILESASTNQTSMYLCAGQGPGELFFGEGSRLTVL.

This chain uses TRBV6-6 with TRBJ1-3; 8 bases line up with TRBD1. Germline CDR1 MNHNY, CDR2 SVGAGI (reference sequence). The CDR3 loop spans 15 amino acids. J lost 3 bases, V lost 5 bases, and 6 bases had no gene match. The CDR3 loop reads CASSPGQGGGNTIYF. CDR3 bases: TGTGCCAGCAGTCCCGGACAGGGAGGTGGAAACACCATATATTTT.

This chain connects TRBV9 to TRBJ2-3; D is perhaps TRBD2 (6 bases). The germline V gene has CDR1 SGDLS and CDR2 YYNGEE. The CDR3 is 15 residues long. V dropped 0 bases and J dropped 4 bases, with 12 bases sitting between them. This CDR3 reads CASSVEGLLADTQYF. The CDR3 nucleotides are TGTGCCAGCAGCGTAGAGGGACTTTTAGCAGATACGCAGTATTTT. The full variable domain, completed using reference TRBV9 and TRBJ2-3, is DSGVTQTPKHLITATGQRVTLRCSPRSGDLSVYWYQQSLDQGLQFLIQYYNGEERAKGNILERFSAQQFPDLHSELNLSSLELGDSALYFCASSVEGLLADTQYFGPGTRLTVL.

This chain links TRBV4-1 with TRBJ2-1, with TRBD2 matching 8 bases. V lost 0 bases and J lost 3; bases outside the gene matches: 1. Looked up from germline, CDR1 is MGHRA and CDR2 is YSYEKL. The CDR3 loop spans 15 amino acids. Written as DNA, the CDR3 is TGCGCCAGCAGCCAAGATACTAGCGGCTACAATGAGCAGTTCTTC. This encodes CASSQDTSGYNEQFF.

J is TRBJ1-5 and V is TRBV28; TRBD1 matches 7 bases. CDR3 length: 15 residues. V dropped 7 bases and J dropped 5; count of bases not matched to a gene: 11. Per germline, CDR1 MDHEN and CDR2 SYDVKM. CDR3 in amino acids: CASTPLDRLDQPQHF. CDR3 coding DNA: TGTGCCAGCACCCCACTGGACAGGCTGGATCAGCCCCAGCATTTT.

The gene calls are TRBV2 and TRBJ2-2; perhaps TRBD2 as D (6 bases). Trimming pared 9 bases from V and 5 bases from J, leaving 13 bases between. This CDR3 has 13 amino acids. Germline-derived CDR1 and CDR2 are SNHLY and FYNNEI. CDR3 region: CARGVRGTGELFF. The CDR3 DNA is TGTGCCAGGGGGGTCCGGGGGACCGGGGAGCTGTTTTTT.